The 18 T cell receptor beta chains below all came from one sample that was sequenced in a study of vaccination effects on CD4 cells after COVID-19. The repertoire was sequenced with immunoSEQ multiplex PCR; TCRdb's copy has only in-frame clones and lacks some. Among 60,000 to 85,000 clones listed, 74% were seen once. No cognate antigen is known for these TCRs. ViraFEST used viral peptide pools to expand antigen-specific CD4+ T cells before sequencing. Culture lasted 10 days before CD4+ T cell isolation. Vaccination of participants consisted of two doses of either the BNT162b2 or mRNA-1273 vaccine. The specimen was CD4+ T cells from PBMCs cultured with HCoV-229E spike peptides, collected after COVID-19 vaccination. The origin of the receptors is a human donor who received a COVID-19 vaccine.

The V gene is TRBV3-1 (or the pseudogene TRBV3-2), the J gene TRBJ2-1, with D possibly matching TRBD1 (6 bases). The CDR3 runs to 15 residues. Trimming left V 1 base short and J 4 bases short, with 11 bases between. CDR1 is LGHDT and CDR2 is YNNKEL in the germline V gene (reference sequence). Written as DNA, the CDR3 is TGTGCCAGCAGCCAAGGGACAGTAAAGTACAATGAGCAGTTCTTC. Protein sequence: CASSQGTVKYNEQFF.

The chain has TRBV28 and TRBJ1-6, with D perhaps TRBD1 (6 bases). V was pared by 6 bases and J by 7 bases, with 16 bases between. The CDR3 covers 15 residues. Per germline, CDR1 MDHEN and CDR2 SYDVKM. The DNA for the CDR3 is TGTGCCAGCAGACCATCGACAGGCTCGAATTCACCCCTCCACTTT. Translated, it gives CASRPSTGSNSPLHF.

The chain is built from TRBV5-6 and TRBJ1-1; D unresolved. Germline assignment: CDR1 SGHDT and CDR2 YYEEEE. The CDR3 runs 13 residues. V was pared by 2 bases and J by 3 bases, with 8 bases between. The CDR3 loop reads CASSFDRDTEAFF. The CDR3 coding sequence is TGTGCCAGCAGCTTTGATAGGGACACTGAAGCTTTCTTT.

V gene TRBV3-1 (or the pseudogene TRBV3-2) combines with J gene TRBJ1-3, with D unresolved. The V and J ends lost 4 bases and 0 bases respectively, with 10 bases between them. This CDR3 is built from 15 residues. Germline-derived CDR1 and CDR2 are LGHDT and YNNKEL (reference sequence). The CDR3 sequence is CASSPRSLSGNTIYF. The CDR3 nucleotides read TGTGCCAGCAGCCCCCGGTCCCTCTCTGGAAACACCATATATTTT.

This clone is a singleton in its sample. CDR3 amino acids: CATSREQGPYNEQFF. DNA for the CDR3: TGTGCCACCAGCAGAGAGCAGGGGCCCTACAATGAGCAGTTCTTC. The J gene is TRBJ2-1, the V gene TRBV15; TRBD1 might be the D (6 bases). The ends were cut back, 0 bases at V and 2 bases at J, with 8 bases in the middle. CDR3 length: 15 amino acids. Germline lookup yields CDR1 LNHNV and CDR2 YYDKDF (reference sequence).

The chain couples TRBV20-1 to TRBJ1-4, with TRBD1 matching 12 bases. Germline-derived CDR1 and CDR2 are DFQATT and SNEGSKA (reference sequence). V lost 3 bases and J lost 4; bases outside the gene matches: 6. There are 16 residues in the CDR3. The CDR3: CSASRDRGRGNEKLFF. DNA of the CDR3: TGCAGTGCTAGTCGGGACAGGGGGCGAGGTAATGAAAAACTGTTTTTT.

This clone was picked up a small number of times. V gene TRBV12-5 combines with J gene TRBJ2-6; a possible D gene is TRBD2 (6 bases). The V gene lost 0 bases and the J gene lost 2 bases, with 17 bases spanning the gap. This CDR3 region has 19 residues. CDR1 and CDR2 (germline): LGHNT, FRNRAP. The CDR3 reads CASGLVPDGSLPGANVLTF. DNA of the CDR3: TGTGCTAGTGGTTTGGTACCCGACGGGAGTCTGCCTGGGGCCAACGTCCTGACTTTC.

In DNA form, the CDR3 reads TGTGCCAGCAGCCCTCGACCCGGAGAGACCCAGTACTTC. Encoded protein: CASSPRPGETQYF. V gene TRBV14 combines with J gene TRBJ2-5; D is unclear. The ends were cut back, 4 bases at V and 4 bases at J, with 10 bases in the middle. This CDR3 has 13 amino acids. CDR1 is SGHDN and CDR2 is FVKESK in the germline V gene.

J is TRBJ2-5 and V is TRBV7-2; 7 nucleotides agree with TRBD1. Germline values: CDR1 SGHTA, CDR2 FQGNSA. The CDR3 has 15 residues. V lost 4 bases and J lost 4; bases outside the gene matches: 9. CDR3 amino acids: CASSSTRQGGETQYF. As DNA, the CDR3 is TGTGCCAGCAGCTCAACTAGACAGGGTGGAGAGACCCAGTACTTC.

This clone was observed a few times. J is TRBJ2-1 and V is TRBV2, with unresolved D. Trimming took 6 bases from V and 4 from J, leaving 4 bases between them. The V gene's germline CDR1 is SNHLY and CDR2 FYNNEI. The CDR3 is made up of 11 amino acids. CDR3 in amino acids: CASSGYNEQFF. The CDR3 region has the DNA TGTGCCAGCAGCGGATACAATGAGCAGTTCTTC.

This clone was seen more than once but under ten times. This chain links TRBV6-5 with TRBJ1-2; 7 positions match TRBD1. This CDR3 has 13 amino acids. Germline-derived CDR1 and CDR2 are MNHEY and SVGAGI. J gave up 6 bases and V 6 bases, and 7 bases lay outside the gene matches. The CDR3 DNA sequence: TGTGCCAGCAGCAAGGTTACAGGGGATGGCTACACCTTC. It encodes CASSKVTGDGYTF.

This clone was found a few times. The CDR3 DNA reads as TGCGCCAGCAGCTTCTCTCCAGGTCCCTACGAGCAGTACGTC. This sequence encodes CASSFSPGPYEQYV. The chain links TRBV5-1 to TRBJ2-7; no firm D call. CDR3 size: 14 residues. Trimming stripped 2 bases from V and 2 bases from J, with 11 bases between. The germline gives CDR1 SGHRS, CDR2 YFSETQ.

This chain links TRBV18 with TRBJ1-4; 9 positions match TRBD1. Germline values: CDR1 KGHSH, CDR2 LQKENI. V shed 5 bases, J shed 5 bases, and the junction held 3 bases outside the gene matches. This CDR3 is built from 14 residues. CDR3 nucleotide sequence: TGTGCCAGCTCAACCGGACAGGGGAATGAAAAACTGTTTTTT. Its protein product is CASSTGQGNEKLFF.

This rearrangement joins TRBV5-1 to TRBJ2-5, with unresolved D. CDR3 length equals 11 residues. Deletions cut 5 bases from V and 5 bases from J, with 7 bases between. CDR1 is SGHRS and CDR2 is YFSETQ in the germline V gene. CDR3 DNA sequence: TGCGCCAGCAGGGGTGGGGAGACCCAGTACTTC. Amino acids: CASRGGETQYF.

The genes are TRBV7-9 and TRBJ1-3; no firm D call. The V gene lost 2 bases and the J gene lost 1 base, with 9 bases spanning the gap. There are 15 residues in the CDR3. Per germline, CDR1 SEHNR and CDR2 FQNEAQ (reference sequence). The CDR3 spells CASSLYAASGNTIYF. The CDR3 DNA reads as TGTGCCAGCAGCTTATACGCAGCGTCTGGAAACACCATATATTTT.

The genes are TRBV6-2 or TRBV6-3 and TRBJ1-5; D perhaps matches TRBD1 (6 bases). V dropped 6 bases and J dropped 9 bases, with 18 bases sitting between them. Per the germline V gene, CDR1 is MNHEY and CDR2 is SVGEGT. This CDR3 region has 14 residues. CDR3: CASSPTGTMGPQHF. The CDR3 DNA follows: TGTGCCAGCAGCCCGACAGGCACCATGGGGCCCCAGCATTTT.

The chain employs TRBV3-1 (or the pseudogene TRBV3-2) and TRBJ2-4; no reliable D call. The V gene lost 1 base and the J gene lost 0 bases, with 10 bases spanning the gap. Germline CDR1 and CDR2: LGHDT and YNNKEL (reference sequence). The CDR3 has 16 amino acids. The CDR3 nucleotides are TGTGCCAGCAGCCAAGGTGATATCAGAGCCAAAAACATTCAGTACTTC. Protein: CASSQGDIRAKNIQYF.

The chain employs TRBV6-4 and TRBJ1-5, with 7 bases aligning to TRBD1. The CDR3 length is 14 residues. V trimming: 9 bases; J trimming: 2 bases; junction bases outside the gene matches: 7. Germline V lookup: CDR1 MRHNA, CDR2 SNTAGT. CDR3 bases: TGTGCCAGGGGCACAGGGGTGGGCAATCAGCCCCAGCATTTT. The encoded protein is CARGTGVGNQPQHF.